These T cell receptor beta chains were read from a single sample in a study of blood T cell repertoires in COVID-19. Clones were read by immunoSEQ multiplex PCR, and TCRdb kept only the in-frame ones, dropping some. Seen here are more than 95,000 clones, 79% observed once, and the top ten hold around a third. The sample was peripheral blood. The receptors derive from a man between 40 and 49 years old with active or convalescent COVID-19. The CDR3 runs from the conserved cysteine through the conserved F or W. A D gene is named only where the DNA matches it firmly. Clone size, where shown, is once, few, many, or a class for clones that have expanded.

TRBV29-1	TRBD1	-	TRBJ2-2	CSVYYRGSHTGELFF	TGCAGCGTTTATTACAGGGGCTCCCACACCGGGGAGCTGTTTTTT
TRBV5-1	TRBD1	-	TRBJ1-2	CASSADRGDYTF	TGCGCCAGCAGCGCGGACAGGGGGGACTACACCTTC
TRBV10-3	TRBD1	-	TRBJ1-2	CAISGGQGSVDGYTF	TGTGCCATCAGTGGTGGACAGGGATCCGTTGATGGCTACACCTTC
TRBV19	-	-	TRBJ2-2	CASSIQGSGELFF	TGTGCCAGTAGTATACAGGGGTCCGGGGAGCTGTTTTTT
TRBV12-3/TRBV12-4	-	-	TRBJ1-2	CASSFQGYGYTF	TGTGCCAGCAGTTTTCAGGGGTATGGCTACACCTTC
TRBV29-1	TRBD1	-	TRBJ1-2	CSVESTDRGLTNYGYTF	TGCAGCGTCGAATCGACGGACAGGGGGTTAACTAACTATGGCTACACCTTC
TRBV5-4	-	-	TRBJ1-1	CASRTGGTEAFF	TGTGCCAGCAGAACCGGGGGGACTGAAGCTTTCTTT
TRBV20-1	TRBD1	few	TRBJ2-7	CSASLRDRVYEQYF	TGCAGTGCTAGTCTCCGGGACAGGGTCTACGAGCAGTACTTC
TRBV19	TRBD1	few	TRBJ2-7	CASSIPSRGQGYEQYF	TGTGCCAGTAGTATACCCAGCAGGGGGCAAGGCTACGAGCAGTACTTC
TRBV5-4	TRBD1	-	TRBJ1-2	CASSSEVGNRGGGYTF	TGTGCCAGCAGCAGCGAGGTGGGGAACAGGGGAGGTGGCTACACCTTC
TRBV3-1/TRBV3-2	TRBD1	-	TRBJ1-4	CASSRQGGTNEKLFF	TGTGCCAGCAGCCGGCAGGGGGGTACTAATGAAAAACTGTTTTTT
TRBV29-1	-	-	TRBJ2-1	CSFSRGSTYNEQFF	TGCAGCTTCTCGCGCGGCAGCACCTACAATGAGCAGTTCTTC
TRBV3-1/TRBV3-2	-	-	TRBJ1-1	CASSQDNSMNTEAFF	TGTGCCAGCAGCCAAGACAACAGCATGAACACTGAAGCTTTCTTT
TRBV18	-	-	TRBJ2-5	CASSPPNGGETQYF	TGTGCCAGCTCACCACCGAACGGGGGAGAGACCCAGTACTTC
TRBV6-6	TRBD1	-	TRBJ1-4	CASRPPGQSDEKLFF	TGTGCCAGCAGACCCCCGGGACAGTCCGATGAAAAACTGTTTTTT
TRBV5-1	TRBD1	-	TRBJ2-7	CASSLAGTGGYEQYF	TGCGCCAGCAGCTTGGCCGGAACAGGGGGCTACGAGCAGTACTTC
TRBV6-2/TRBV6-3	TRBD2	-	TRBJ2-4	CASSLAGAQNIQYF	TGTGCCAGCAGTTTAGCGGGGGCCCAAAACATTCAGTACTTC
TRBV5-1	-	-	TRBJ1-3	CASSLERGSSSGNTIYF	TGCGCCAGCAGCTTGGAACGGGGATCTAGCTCTGGAAACACCATATATTTT
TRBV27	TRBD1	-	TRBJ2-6	CASREPDRKGANVLTF	TGTGCCAGCAGAGAACCGGACAGGAAAGGGGCCAACGTCCTGACTTTC
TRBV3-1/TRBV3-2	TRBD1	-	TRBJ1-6	CASSQRRDRDNSPLHF	TGTGCCAGCAGCCAACGACGGGACAGAGATAATTCACCCCTCCACTTT
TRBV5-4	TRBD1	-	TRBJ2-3	CASSPEETGRFTDTQYF	TGTGCCAGCAGCCCGGAGGAGACAGGGCGCTTCACAGATACGCAGTATTTT
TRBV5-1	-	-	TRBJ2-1	CASKDPGDSDNEQFF	TGCGCCAGCAAAGATCCGGGGGACAGCGACAATGAGCAGTTCTTC
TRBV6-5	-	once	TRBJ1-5	CASMQVGGNQPQHF	TGTGCCAGCATGCAGGTCGGGGGCAATCAGCCCCAGCATTTT
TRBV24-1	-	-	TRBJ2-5	CATSDPTGFHQETQYF	TGTGCCACCAGTGATCCAACAGGGTTTCATCAAGAGACCCAGTACTTC
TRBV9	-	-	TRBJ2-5	CASSVVDRLIPADIAQETQYF	TGTGCCAGCAGCGTAGTCGACAGGCTAATTCCAGCAGATATTGCGCAAGAGACCCAGTACTTC
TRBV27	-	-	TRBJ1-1	CASSPGGYEAFF	TGTGCCAGCAGCCCTGGGGGGTATGAAGCTTTCTTT
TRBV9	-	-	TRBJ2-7	CASSVAQGMYEQYF	TGTGCCAGCAGCGTAGCGCAGGGAATGTACGAGCAGTACTTC
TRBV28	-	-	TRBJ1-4	CASSSRQAREKLFF	TGTGCCAGCAGTTCTAGACAGGCCCGGGAAAAACTGTTTTTT
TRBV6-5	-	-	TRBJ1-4	CASSSAGVGEKLFF	TGTGCCAGCAGTTCCGCGGGGGTAGGGGAAAAACTGTTTTTT
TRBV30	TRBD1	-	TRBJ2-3	CAWSVGQGGYTDTQYF	TGTGCCTGGAGTGTGGGACAGGGAGGGTATACAGATACGCAGTATTTT
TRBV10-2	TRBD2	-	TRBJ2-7	CASSKSEARESSYEQYF	TGCGCCAGCAGCAAATCAGAGGCGCGGGAGTCCTCCTACGAGCAGTACTTC
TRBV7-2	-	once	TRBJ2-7	CASSLSPGSSYEQYF	TGTGCCAGCAGCTTAAGTCCCGGGAGCTCCTACGAGCAGTACTTC
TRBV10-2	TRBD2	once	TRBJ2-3	CASSESRLAGGDTQYF	TGCGCCAGCAGTGAGTCGAGACTAGCGGGGGGTGATACGCAGTATTTT
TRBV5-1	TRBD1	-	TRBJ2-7	CASSVRQGSGYEQYF	TGCGCCAGCAGCGTACGACAGGGTTCAGGTTACGAGCAGTACTTC
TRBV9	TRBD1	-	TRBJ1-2	CASSAGQAIPNYGYTF	TGTGCCAGCAGCGCGGGACAGGCGATACCTAACTATGGCTACACCTTC
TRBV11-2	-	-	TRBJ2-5	CASSRGAGAETQYF	TGTGCCAGCAGCCGAGGGGCGGGGGCAGAGACCCAGTACTTC
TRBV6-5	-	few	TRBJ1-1	CASSRYRNTEAFF	TGTGCCAGCAGCCGATACAGGAACACTGAAGCTTTCTTT
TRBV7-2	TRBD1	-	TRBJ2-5	CASRTTGEETQYF	TGTGCCAGCAGAACAACAGGGGAGGAGACCCAGTACTTC
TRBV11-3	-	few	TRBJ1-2	CASSLGAGVGYTF	TGTGCCAGCAGCTTGGGGGCAGGGGTTGGCTACACCTTC
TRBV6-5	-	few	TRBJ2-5	CASSYGQGETQYF	TGTGCCAGCAGTTATGGGCAGGGGGAGACCCAGTACTTC
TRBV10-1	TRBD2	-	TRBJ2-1	CASSDFAREGPNNEQFF	TGCGCCAGCAGTGACTTCGCGCGGGAGGGCCCGAACAATGAGCAGTTCTTC
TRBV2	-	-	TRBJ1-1	CASNIRDSFWDTEAFF	TGTGCCAGCAACATCCGGGACTCCTTCTGGGACACTGAAGCTTTCTTT
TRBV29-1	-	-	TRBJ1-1	CSVEDARRGAKNTEAFF	TGCAGCGTTGAAGACGCACGCCGGGGGGCCAAGAACACTGAAGCTTTCTTT
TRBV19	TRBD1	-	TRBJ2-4	CASSKPGQGRRNIQYF	TGTGCCAGTAGTAAACCGGGACAGGGGAGGCGAAACATTCAGTACTTC
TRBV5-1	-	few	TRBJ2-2	CASSLAQNQGGELFF	TGCGCCAGCAGCTTGGCCCAAAATCAGGGCGGGGAGCTGTTTTTT
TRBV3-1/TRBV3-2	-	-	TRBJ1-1	CASSQDRVGTEAFF	TGTGCCAGCAGCCAAGACAGGGTAGGGACTGAAGCTTTCTTT
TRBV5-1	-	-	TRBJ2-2	CASSLEASVIGELFF	TGCGCCAGCAGCTTGGAAGCTAGCGTGATCGGGGAGCTGTTTTTT
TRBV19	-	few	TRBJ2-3	CASSSRVTSTDTQYF	TGTGCCAGTAGTTCCAGGGTTACTAGCACAGATACGCAGTATTTT
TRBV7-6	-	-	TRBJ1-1	CASSVQGKDTEAFF	TGTGCCAGCAGCGTCCAGGGAAAGGACACTGAAGCTTTCTTT
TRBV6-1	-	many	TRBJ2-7	CASSEVNEQYF	TGTGCCAGCAGTGAAGTAAACGAGCAGTACTTC
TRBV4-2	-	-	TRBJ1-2	CASSREGLQQRGYGYTF	TGTGCCAGCAGCCGAGAGGGCCTGCAGCAGCGGGGCTATGGCTACACCTTC
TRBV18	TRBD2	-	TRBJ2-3	CASSPTPSGSGQYF	TGTGCCAGCTCACCCACCCCTAGCGGGAGTGGTCAGTATTTT
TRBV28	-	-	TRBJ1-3	CASTQRGQSGNTIYF	TGTGCCAGCACACAGCGGGGCCAATCTGGAAACACCATATATTTT
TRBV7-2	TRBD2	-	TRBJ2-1	CASSFRTSNEQFF	TGTGCCAGCAGCTTTAGGACTAGCAATGAGCAGTTCTTC
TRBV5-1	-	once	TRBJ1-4	CASSNTAATNEKLFF	TGCGCCAGCAGCAACACCGCAGCAACTAATGAAAAACTGTTTTTT
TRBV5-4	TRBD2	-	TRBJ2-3	CASSPSGGLTDTQYF	TGTGCCAGCAGCCCCAGCGGGGGGCTCACAGATACGCAGTATTTT
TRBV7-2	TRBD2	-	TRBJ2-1	CASSPSSGRAYNEQFF	TGTGCCAGCAGCCCTTCTAGCGGGCGCGCCTACAATGAGCAGTTCTTC